These 27 T cell receptor beta chains share one sample of origin, sequenced in a study of T cells in Graves' hyperthyroidism and ophthalmopathy. Using RNA transcripts as the source, TCR beta CDR3 regions were amplified. Researchers ran a first-round RT-PCR on the TCR CDR3 using the HTBI primer set. TCRdb reanalysed the multiplex PCR reads using MiXCR and keeps one entry per CDR3 protein. The repertoire has 500,000 to 650,000 distinct CDR3 sequences, just under 20% of them found once; the top ten carry roughly 50%. The material sequenced was blood. The origin of the receptors is a man aged 35 to 55 with Graves' ophthalmopathy.

Regarding this clonotype: With a much larger clone just one base away, this may be a read error. CDR3 amino acids: CASRPPGLVLGEQYF. The CDR3 DNA reads as TGTGCCAGCAGACCTCCGGGACTAGTGTTAGGTGAGCAGTACTTC. This chain links TRBV6-2 or TRBV6-3 with TRBJ2-7; TRBD2 agrees at 8 bases. The CDR3 consists of 15 residues. Per germline, CDR1 MNHEY and CDR2 SVGEGT. V lost 6 bases, J lost 7 bases, and 14 bases stayed unmatched.

A few counts support this clonotype. J is TRBJ2-1 and V is TRBV20-1; tentative D call: TRBD2 (6 bases). The V end was cut by 2 bases, the J end by 0 bases, with 14 bases between. The germline gives CDR1 DFQATT, CDR2 SNEGSKA (reference sequence). This CDR3 is built from 16 residues. The CDR3 coding sequence is TGCAGTGCTAGACTTAGCGGTCCCAGCTCCTACAATGAGCAGTTCTTC. This gives the protein CSARLSGPSSYNEQFF.

The sample holds many counts of this clonotype. CDR3 sequence (DNA): TGTGCCAGCAGCCCTTTCCGGGACAGGAAAGAGACCCAGTACTTC. Translation gives CASSPFRDRKETQYF. The chain links TRBV9 to TRBJ2-5; 8 bases map to TRBD1. This CDR3 has 15 amino acids. Trimming at V came to 4 bases and at J to 3 bases, leaving 8 bases not matched to a gene. Looked up from germline, CDR1 is SGDLS and CDR2 is YYNGEE.

Only a few counts were recorded for this clonotype. This chain joins TRBV24-1 and TRBJ2-1; D gene unclear. The CDR3 extends over 15 amino acids. The germline CDR1 and CDR2 sequences are KGHDR and SFDVKD. V shed 4 bases and J shed 6 bases, with 15 bases lying between them. The CDR3 loop is CATSESRKEINEQFF. Here the CDR3 DNA reads TGTGCCACCAGTGAAAGCAGGAAGGAGATCAATGAGCAGTTCTTC.

This clonotype has only a few counts. V gene TRBV6-2 or TRBV6-3 combines with J gene TRBJ2-2; 8 bases map to TRBD2. The V gene's germline CDR1 is MNHEY and CDR2 SVGEGT. The ends lost 0 bases at V and 5 bases at J; junction bases unmatched: 8. The CDR3 has 17 amino acids. The CDR3 loop is CASSYSDGTRRTGELFF. The CDR3 DNA sequence: TGTGCCAGCAGTTACTCGGATGGGACTAGGCGGACCGGGGAGCTGTTTTTT.

This clonotype appeared many times. J is TRBJ2-3 and V is TRBV28; D unclear. Germline CDR1 is MDHEN and CDR2 is SYDVKM. The CDR3 contains 15 residues. Between the trimmed V and J ends, which lost 2 bases and 5 bases, there was a span of 14 bases. CDR3 loop: CASSLTPGRGDTQYF. The CDR3 DNA reads TGTGCCAGCAGTTTAACTCCCGGTCGAGGAGATACGCAGTATTTT.

V gene TRBV5-4 combines with J gene TRBJ2-5, with D possibly TRBD2 on 6 matching bases. The V gene's germline CDR1 is SGHNT and CDR2 YYREEE (reference sequence). Trimming removed 3 bases from V and 0 bases from J, with 12 bases in between. The length of the CDR3 is 15 residues. CDR3: CASSSTRGNQETQYF. The CDR3 DNA reads TGTGCCAGCAGCTCGACTAGAGGGAACCAAGAGACCCAGTACTTC.

The V gene is TRBV6-1, the J gene TRBJ2-7, with 10 bases lining up with TRBD1. J lost 4 bases, V lost 4 bases, and 7 bases had no gene match. Germline assignment: CDR1 MNHNS and CDR2 SASEGT. This CDR3 is built from 15 residues. CDR3 coding DNA: TGTGCCAGCAGTGTAGGAGGACAGGGGGGATACGAGCAGTACTTC. It yields the protein CASSVGGQGGYEQYF.

V is TRBV4-2 and J is TRBJ2-3; a weak D match, TRBD2 (7 bases). The CDR3 covers 14 residues. Germline CDR1 is LGHNA and CDR2 is YNFKEQ. V was trimmed by 4 bases and J by 5 bases, leaving 13 bases between them. CDR3 sequence reads: CASSRGGQEDTQYF. CDR3 coding DNA: TGTGCCAGCAGCCGGGGGGGGCAGGAAGATACGCAGTATTTT.

In this sample, this clonotype turned up many times. V and J are TRBV27 and TRBJ1-1; D unclear. Deletions cut 6 bases from V and 1 base from J, with 15 bases between. The CDR3 is made up of 15 amino acids. Germline CDR1 and CDR2: MNHEY and SMNVEV (reference sequence). CDR3 DNA: TGTGCCAGCAGGGGGAATAGGCGTAAGAACACTGAAGCTTTCTTT. As protein: CASRGNRRKNTEAFF.

The chain employs TRBV6-2 or TRBV6-3 and TRBJ2-7; no reliable D call. The CDR3 has 11 residues. Looked up from germline, CDR1 is MNHEY and CDR2 is SVGEGT. Trimming stripped 1 base from V and 5 bases from J, with 3 bases between. As DNA, the CDR3 is TGTGCCAGCAGTTACTTCGACGAGCAGTACTTC. Its protein is CASSYFDEQYF.

This clonotype was seen repeatedly, ten times or more. The chain has TRBV20-1 and TRBJ1-5, with D hard to call. Germline V CDR1 and CDR2: DFQATT, SNEGSKA (reference sequence). The CDR3 has 13 residues. V lost 4 bases, J lost 0 bases, and 7 bases lay in between. Here the CDR3 DNA reads TGCAGTGCTACCTTGGATAGCAATCAGCCCCAGCATTTT. It codes for CSATLDSNQPQHF.

The rearrangement joins TRBV18 to TRBJ1-3, with 9 bases that match TRBD1. This CDR3 is 17 amino acids long. Germline V CDR1 and CDR2: KGHSH, LQKENI. After removal of 1 base from V and 3 bases from J, the junction contained 7 bases not matched to a gene. For the CDR3, the DNA is TGTGCCAGCTCACCACTCAATACAGGGGGCAGTGGAAACACCATATATTTT. Protein product: CASSPLNTGGSGNTIYF. The full variable domain, in which reference TRBV18 and TRBJ1-3 provide the parts outside the CDR3, is NAGVMQNPRHLVRRRGQEARLRCSPMKGHSHVYWYRQLPEEGLKFMVYLQKENIIDESGMPKERFSAEFPKEGPSILRIQQVVRGDSAAYFCASSPLNTGGSGNTIYFGEGSWLTVV.

This clonotype was counted between two and nine times. The V call is TRBV6-5, the J call TRBJ2-7; 7 positions agree with TRBD1. The germline CDR1 and CDR2 sequences are MNHEY and SVGAGI. V shed 4 bases and J 4 bases; nucleotides not matched to a gene: 7. The length of the CDR3 is 14 residues. CDR3 loop: CASSSRDSVYEQYF. CDR3 in DNA: TGTGCCAGCAGTTCCCGGGACAGCGTTTACGAGCAGTACTTC.

This clonotype has at least ten counts. This rearrangement joins TRBV28 to TRBJ2-7; maybe TRBD1 (5 bases). Trimming left V 7 bases short and J 4 bases short, with 17 bases between. The CDR3 has 14 residues. Per germline, CDR1 MDHEN and CDR2 SYDVKM. CDR3 sequence reads: CASINGQGGYEQYF. CDR3 coding DNA: TGTGCCAGCATTAACGGGCAGGGTGGTTACGAGCAGTACTTC.

This clonotype was counted only a few times. The chain couples TRBV20-1 to TRBJ2-7; 7 positions match TRBD2. Trimming removed 6 bases from V and 0 bases from J; junction bases left unmatched: 8. Germline V gives CDR1 DFQATT, CDR2 SNEGSKA (reference sequence). The CDR3 sequence is 14 residues long. Written as DNA, the CDR3 is TGCAGTGCCTACCCTAGCGGCCTCTCCTACGAGCAGTACTTC. It specifies CSAYPSGLSYEQYF.

The genes are TRBV19 and TRBJ2-1; D is undetermined. The CDR3 is 14 residues long. Per germline, CDR1 LNHDA and CDR2 SQIVND (reference sequence). V lost 4 bases to trimming and J lost 6 bases, with 13 bases between them. CDR3 DNA sequence: TGTGCCAGTAGTACCCCGAGGCGGTTCAATGAGCAGTTCTTC. Encoded protein: CASSTPRRFNEQFF.

Here the CDR3 reads CASSPWGNGYTF. CDR3 sequence (DNA): TGTGCCAGCAGTCCGTGGGGGAATGGCTACACCTTC. The chain carries TRBV12-3 or TRBV12-4 and TRBJ1-2; D may be TRBD1 (5 bases). This CDR3 contains 12 residues. V was pared by 5 bases and J by 6 bases, with 10 bases between.

This clonotype was counted only a few times. The chain joins TRBV3-1 to TRBJ1-6; D remains unclear. Per germline, CDR1 LGHDT and CDR2 YNNKEL (reference sequence). The V end was cut by 0 bases, the J end by 9 bases, with 12 bases between. The CDR3 runs 15 residues. The CDR3 bases are TGTGCCAGCAGCCAAGATCTGGGTAGGAGTTCACCCCTCCACTTT. Translated, it gives CASSQDLGRSSPLHF.

The chain combines TRBV7-2 with TRBJ2-2, with 9 bases fitting TRBD1. Germline loops: CDR1 SGHTA, CDR2 FQGNSA. This CDR3 comprises 17 residues. V lost 5 bases, J lost 6 bases, and 13 bases stayed unmatched. DNA for the CDR3: TGTGCCAGCAGCACTCGAGCCCCGGGACAGGGTGCCGGGGAGCTGTTTTTT. It encodes CASSTRAPGQGAGELFF.

The chain employs TRBV9 and TRBJ2-5; TRBD2 matches 14 bases. V gave up 3 bases and J gave up 5 bases; unmatched junction bases: 6. Germline-derived CDR1 and CDR2 are SGDLS and YYNGEE. The CDR3 is 16 residues long. The DNA of the CDR3 is TGTGCCAGCAGCGCCCGACTAGCGGGGGGGCCCGAGACCCAGTACTTC. Its translation is CASSARLAGGPETQYF.

V usage is TRBV7-9 and J usage is TRBJ2-2; D is ambiguous. CDR3 size: 12 residues. Trimming took 7 bases from V and 3 from J, leaving 6 bases between them. Looked up from germline, CDR1 is SEHNR and CDR2 is FQNEAQ (reference sequence). The CDR3 sequence is CASNVDTGELFF. CDR3 DNA sequence: TGTGCCAGCAACGTCGACACCGGGGAGCTGTTTTTT.

This clonotype was observed at least ten times. The V gene is TRBV2, the J gene TRBJ2-7; 9 bases align to TRBD1. This CDR3 contains 14 residues. V trimming: 7 bases; J trimming: 5 bases; junction bases outside the gene matches: 9. Germline loops: CDR1 SNHLY, CDR2 FYNNEI. The CDR3 DNA reads as TGTGCCAGCACTCCCGGGACAGGGTCACACGAGCAGTACTTC. Translating gives CASTPGTGSHEQYF.

This sequence joins TRBV4-2 and TRBJ2-5; D uncertain. V gave up 0 bases and J gave up 5 bases, with 7 bases separating them. The germline gives CDR1 LGHNA, CDR2 YNFKEQ. The CDR3 is 13 residues long. The CDR3 nucleotides are TGTGCCAGCAGCCAAGATATGGGGGAGACCCAGTACTTC. It is translated as CASSQDMGETQYF.

The chain combines TRBV9 with TRBJ2-3; D is undetermined. The CDR3 is 13 residues long. V lost 3 bases and J 5 bases, leaving 10 bases between the germline ends. Germline values: CDR1 SGDLS, CDR2 YYNGEE. This CDR3 is CASSDTWKDTQYF. Written as DNA, the CDR3 is TGTGCCAGCAGCGACACCTGGAAAGATACGCAGTATTTT. Full variable domain (rest looked up from reference TRBV9 and TRBJ2-3): DSGVTQTPKHLITATGQRVTLRCSPRSGDLSVYWYQQSLDQGLQFLIQYYNGEERAKGNILERFSAQQFPDLHSELNLSSLELGDSALYFCASSDTWKDTQYFGPGTRLTVL.

This clonotype was seen many times. The rearrangement links TRBV12-3 or TRBV12-4 to TRBJ2-1, with TRBD2 matching over 10 bases. The CDR3 is 16 amino acids. The trim removed 6 bases at V and 5 bases at J, leaving 10 bases unmatched. CDR3 residues: CASSPLTSGRDNEQFF. The DNA for the CDR3 is TGTGCCAGCAGCCCTCTGACTAGCGGGCGGGACAATGAGCAGTTCTTC.

This clonotype was detected a few times. The chain couples TRBV5-1 to TRBJ1-1; tentative D call: TRBD1 (5 bases). The length of the CDR3 is 15 residues. CDR1 SGHRS and CDR2 YFSETQ come from the germline V gene. Trimming shortened V by 1 base and J by 1 base, and 11 bases separated the two germline ends. The CDR3 nucleotides read TGCGCCAGCAGCTTGCCACAGGCGGGGAACACTGAAGCTTTCTTT. Its translation is CASSLPQAGNTEAFF.